These 22 T cell receptor beta chains came from one sample sequenced in a study of blood T cells in healthy people across ages. Primed by a sample-barcoded 5' primer and a J-beta primer mix, a second PCR proceeded for roughly 6 to 12 cycles. Via MiXCR, TCRdb re-called the 5' RACE reads, giving one row per CDR3 protein. The data hold some 760,000 distinct CDR3 sequences, with roughly 25% observed a single time. The same data also went into a second study, on T cells of mothers and their children.

Sequenced material: blood. These receptors were collected from a boy younger than 18 in good health.

The chain recombines TRBV2 with TRBJ2-1; TRBD1 is a possible D gene (6 bases). The germline gives CDR1 SNHLY, CDR2 FYNNEI. This CDR3 is built from 15 residues. V lost 3 bases to trimming and J lost 4 bases, with 13 bases between them. CDR3 sequence (DNA): TGTGCCAGCAGTGATCGGGGAGACAGGTACAATGAGCAGTTCTTC. The encoded protein is CASSDRGDRYNEQFF.

This clonotype was detected only a few times. A junction boundary mismatches the germline segment, possibly from a read error. The chain combines TRBV6-5 with TRBJ2-5; 11 nucleotides match TRBD2. TRBJ2-1 explains the end of the DNA better; the J call may be wrong. The CDR3 is 13 residues long. Germline-derived CDR1 and CDR2 are MNHEY and SVGAGI. The CDR3 is CASSYELAGVQFF. CDR3 in DNA: TGCGCCAGCAGTTACGAACTAGCGGGAGTCCAGTTCTTC.

This clonotype showed up just a few times. The V gene is TRBV7-2, the J gene TRBJ1-3; 9 bases line up with TRBD1. V trimming: 5 bases; J trimming: 9 bases; junction bases outside the gene matches: 11. Germline-derived CDR1 and CDR2 are SGHTA and FQGNSA. This CDR3 is built from 15 residues. The CDR3 loop reads CASSPRRTGVGTIYF. CDR3 bases: TGTGCCAGCAGCCCACGGCGGACAGGGGTAGGCACCATATATTTT.

This clonotype has a handful of counts. V gene TRBV5-6 combines with J gene TRBJ1-6; a weak D match, TRBD1 (5 bases). The germline V gene has CDR1 SGHDT and CDR2 YYEEEE. The CDR3 runs to 15 residues. Trimming cost V 4 bases and J 7 bases, with 15 bases left between them. The CDR3 DNA is TGTGCCAGCAGCCCGGACACAGGTTCAAATTCACCCCTCCACTTT. Translated: CASSPDTGSNSPLHF. Supplemented by reference TRBV5-6 and TRBJ1-6, the full variable domain reads DAGVTQSPTHLIKTRGQQVTLRCSPKSGHDTVSWYQQALGQGPQFIFQYYEEEERQRGNFPDRFSGHQFPNYSSELNVNALLLGDSALYLCASSPDTGSNSPLHFGNGTRLTVT.

This sequence joins TRBV7-3 and TRBJ2-1, with 7 bases identical to TRBD1. With 1 base clipped from V and 0 bases from J, the junction kept 6 bases outside the gene matches. CDR3 length equals 17 residues. Germline V gene lookup returns CDR1 SGHTA and CDR2 FQGTGA. The CDR3 sequence is CASSLSPTGSSYNEQFF. CDR3 nucleotides: TGTGCCAGCAGCTTAAGCCCGACAGGGAGCTCCTACAATGAGCAGTTCTTC.

This clonotype appeared a few times. J is TRBJ2-3 and V is TRBV5-1, with D perhaps matching TRBD1 (6 bases). There are 16 residues in the CDR3. CDR1 is SGHRS and CDR2 is YFSETQ in the germline V gene. The V gene lost 4 bases and the J gene lost 6 bases, with 21 bases spanning the gap. CDR3 protein: CASSPETGPLWDTQYF. Here the CDR3 DNA reads TGCGCCAGCAGCCCAGAGACAGGACCATTGTGGGATACGCAGTATTTT. The full variable domain, with the rest looked up from reference TRBV5-1 and TRBJ2-3, is KAGVTQTPRYLIKTRGQQVTLSCSPISGHRSVSWYQQTPGQGLQFLFEYFSETQRNKGNFPGRFSGRQFSNSRSEMNVSTLELGDSALYLCASSPETGPLWDTQYFGPGTRLTVL.

J is TRBJ2-1 and V is TRBV10-3, with unresolved D. The V and J ends lost 3 bases and 7 bases respectively, with 10 bases between them. Germline CDR1 reads ENHRY; CDR2 reads SYGVKD. The CDR3 length is 13 residues. The CDR3 spells CAISEGQRNEQFF. The DNA for the CDR3 is TGTGCCATCAGTGAAGGGCAGAGGAATGAGCAGTTCTTC.

The gene calls are TRBV6-5 and TRBJ2-7, with D maybe TRBD1 (5 bases). The CDR3 consists of 17 residues. V dropped 2 bases and J dropped 0 bases, with 17 bases sitting between them. Germline V CDR1 and CDR2: MNHEY, SVGAGI. The CDR3 DNA sequence: TGTGCCAGCAGTTACAGGGGTCCTCGACAAGTCTCCTACGAGCAGTACTTC. Protein: CASSYRGPRQVSYEQYF.

This clonotype was observed a few times. The chain carries TRBV14 and TRBJ1-5; D is undetermined. Trimming took 0 bases from V and 1 from J, leaving 10 bases between them. The germline V gene encodes CDR1 SGHDN and CDR2 FVKESK. CDR3 length equals 16 residues. CDR3 amino acids: CASSQDKGGSNQPQHF. The CDR3 DNA sequence: TGTGCCAGCAGCCAAGATAAGGGAGGAAGCAATCAGCCCCAGCATTTT.

V gene TRBV20-1 combines with J gene TRBJ2-7, with TRBD1 matching over 9 bases. Germline V gene lookup returns CDR1 DFQATT and CDR2 SNEGSKA (reference sequence). Trimming took 3 bases from V and 6 from J; bases not matched to a gene: 6. This CDR3 contains 13 residues. This CDR3 is CSARVDRGVEQYF. As DNA, the CDR3 is TGCAGTGCTAGGGTGGACAGGGGTGTCGAGCAGTACTTC.

The chain is built from TRBV20-1 and TRBJ1-1; D call uncertain. The V end lost 5 bases, the J end lost 0 bases, and 10 bases lay between the germline ends. The germline V gene has CDR1 DFQATT and CDR2 SNEGSKA (reference sequence). The CDR3 is made up of 13 amino acids. For the CDR3, the DNA is TGCAGTGCTCGTCGGGCGGTGAACACTGAAGCTTTCTTT. Its protein product is CSARRAVNTEAFF.

The chain has TRBV12-3 or TRBV12-4 and TRBJ2-5, with 9 bases that match TRBD2. The J segment lost 5 bases and the V segment lost 7 bases, leaving 8 bases of the junction unmatched. This CDR3 is built from 14 residues. The CDR3 DNA is TGTGCCAGCATCTCAGCGGGGGGAGGGGAGACCCAGTACTTC. This encodes CASISAGGGETQYF.

This clonotype was picked up a small number of times. This sequence joins TRBV9 and TRBJ2-1; weak D call: TRBD1 (6 bases). Germline V gene lookup returns CDR1 SGDLS and CDR2 YYNGEE. The CDR3 length is 16 residues. Trimming cost V 4 bases and J 4 bases, with 18 bases left between them. CDR3 bases: TGTGCCAGCAGCCCATGGGGGCGGTCGAATTACAATGAGCAGTTCTTC. Its translation is CASSPWGRSNYNEQFF.

This clonotype was detected only a few times. This CDR3 reads CASSLPGDEQFF. In nucleotides, the CDR3 is TGCGCCAGCAGCCTCCCGGGGGATGAGCAGTTCTTC. The gene calls are TRBV4-3 and TRBJ2-1; D perhaps matches TRBD2 (6 bases). The CDR3 runs to 12 residues. Trimming stripped 4 bases from V and 8 bases from J, with 9 bases between. Germline CDR1 and CDR2: LGHNA and YSLEER.

This clonotype was recorded at least ten times. V is TRBV29-1 and J is TRBJ2-5, with D perhaps matching TRBD1 or TRBD2 (5 bases each). Germline CDR1 SQVTM, CDR2 ANQGSEA. The CDR3 totals 14 residues. Trimming took 7 bases from V and 2 from J, leaving 17 bases between them. The CDR3 nucleotides are TGCAGCGGATGGGGGTCAGGGAAGCAAGAGACCCAGTACTTC. Its protein product is CSGWGSGKQETQYF.

This chain links TRBV20-1 with TRBJ2-7, with a possible D match to TRBD1 (6 bases). Germline-derived CDR1 and CDR2 are DFQATT and SNEGSKA (reference sequence). Trimming cost V 7 bases and J 4 bases, with 20 bases left between them. CDR3 length: 14 amino acids. CDR3 DNA: TGCAGTGTACCACCCCCGGGACACCTATACGAGCAGTACTTC. It specifies CSVPPPGHLYEQYF.

The chain is built from TRBV4-1 and TRBJ2-5; the match to TRBD1 covers 11 bases. The closer fit of TRBJ2-7 to the DNA end suggests the J call may be wrong. Germline loops: CDR1 MGHRA, CDR2 YSYEKL. CDR3 size: 16 residues. In DNA, the CDR3 is TGCGCCAGCAGCCAGGGGACAGGGGGATACCCCTACGAGCAGTACTTC. Encoded protein: CASSQGTGGYPYEQYF.

This clonotype has only a few counts. V usage is TRBV27 and J usage is TRBJ1-3, with no clear D. This CDR3 contains 15 residues. Per the germline V gene, CDR1 is MNHEY and CDR2 is SMNVEV (reference sequence). Trimming removed 0 bases from V and 2 bases from J, with 8 bases in between. The CDR3 DNA reads as TGTGCCAGCAGTTTATCCGGGAACACTGGAAACACCATATATTTT. As protein: CASSLSGNTGNTIYF.

The V gene is TRBV10-3, the J gene TRBJ2-1; perhaps TRBD2 as D (6 bases). Trimming took 0 bases from V and 0 from J, leaving 15 bases between them. Germline CDR1 reads ENHRY; CDR2 reads SYGVKD. The CDR3 has 18 residues. The CDR3 region has the DNA TGTGCCATCAGTGAGTCGAGAGGGCAGCGGGCCTCCTACAATGAGCAGTTCTTC. Translated, it gives CAISESRGQRASYNEQFF.

A note on this clonotype: At one boundary the junction diverges from the germline segment, which might be a read error. The chain recombines TRBV7-9 with TRBJ2-5, with 7 bases aligning to TRBD2. Germline values: CDR1 SEHNR, CDR2 FQNEAQ (reference sequence). The CDR3 has 18 amino acids. CDR3 amino acids: CANSAGPSSGHHGETQYF. In DNA form, the CDR3 reads TGTGCCAACAGCGCCGGACCCTCTAGCGGCCACCATGGGGAGACCCAGTACTTC.

The gene calls are TRBV28 and TRBJ2-7, with a possible D match to TRBD1 (6 bases). Germline CDR1 and CDR2: MDHEN and SYDVKM. The length of the CDR3 is 11 residues. Trimming left V 7 bases short and J 4 bases short, with 8 bases between. The CDR3 DNA follows: TGTGCCAGCAATACAGGGTACGAGCAGTACTTC. It specifies CASNTGYEQYF.

The genes are TRBV28 and TRBJ2-5; D not certain. Trimming took off 5 bases at V and 2 bases at J, with 18 bases between the two ends. CDR3 length: 16 amino acids. Germline values: CDR1 MDHEN, CDR2 SYDVKM. The CDR3 nucleotides read TGTGCCAGCAGTCTCTACTTCCGGGTCAAACAAGAGACCCAGTACTTC. Its translation: CASSLYFRVKQETQYF. Combining the CDR3 with reference TRBV28 and TRBJ2-5 gives the whole variable domain DVKVTQSSRYLVKRTGEKVFLECVQDMDHENMFWYRQDPGLGLRLIYFSYDVKMKEKGDIPEGYSVSREKKERFSLILESASTNQTSMYLCASSLYFRVKQETQYFGPGTRLLVL.